Below are 16 T cell receptor beta chains sequenced from a single sample in a study of CD4 T cells in relation to SARS-CoV-2 and coronaviruses (dated by TCRdb to the early 2020s). The antigens of these receptors remain unknown. CD4+ T cells from unexposed donors were collected before the COVID-19 pandemic (2011-2018). After 10 to 11 days of culture, CD4+ T cells were isolated with the EasySep CD4+ T cell isolation kit. The protocol used for the library was the immunoSEQ multiplex PCR assay. Held by TCRdb, this immuneACCESS table contains in-frame sequences only and omits some clones. Under half of the omission traces to an unresolved V gene where checked; the cause of the rest is unknown. The sample includes about 15,000 clones, with roughly four fifths observed a single time. Together, the top ten hold around 28% of the sample. The sample comprised CD4+ T cells from PBMCs, cultured in vitro. Receptors originate from a human donor in good health.

Here the CDR3 DNA reads TGTGCCAGCAGTTATGACAGGGAAGTCTCTGAAGCTTTCTTT. As protein: CASSYDREVSEAFF. The chain carries TRBV6-5 and TRBJ1-1; TRBD1 aligns across 7 bases. V lost 3 bases, J lost 6 bases, and 7 bases stayed unmatched. Germline V gene lookup returns CDR1 MNHEY and CDR2 SVGAGI. This CDR3 is built from 14 residues.

V and J are TRBV19 and TRBJ2-2; D uncertain. Trimming took 3 bases from V and 3 from J, leaving 11 bases between them. This CDR3 region has 15 residues. Germline V gives CDR1 LNHDA, CDR2 SQIVND (reference sequence). The CDR3 is CASSIWSAYTGELFF. For the CDR3, the DNA is TGTGCCAGTAGTATTTGGTCAGCTTACACCGGGGAGCTGTTTTTT.

The rearrangement links TRBV5-6 to TRBJ2-7; D tentatively reads TRBD1 or TRBD2 (5 bases each). V was trimmed by 4 bases and J by 2 bases, leaving 16 bases between them. Per the germline V gene, CDR1 is SGHDT and CDR2 is YYEEEE. This CDR3 has 15 residues. CDR3 bases: TGTGCCAGCAGCCCCTTCGGGACGGTCACCTACGAGCAGTACTTC. Amino acid sequence: CASSPFGTVTYEQYF.

A single count supports this clone. This chain links TRBV19 with TRBJ1-1; no firm D call. V was pared by 5 bases and J by 1 base, with 2 bases between. Germline V gives CDR1 LNHDA, CDR2 SQIVND (reference sequence). This CDR3 region has 11 residues. The CDR3 here is CASSENTEAFF. The CDR3 bases are TGTGCCAGTAGTGAGAACACTGAAGCTTTCTTT. Supplemented by reference TRBV19 and TRBJ1-1, the full variable domain reads DGGITQSPKYLFRKEGQNVTLSCEQNLNHDAMYWYRQDPGQGLRLIYYSQIVNDFQKGDIAEGYSVSREKKESFPLTVTSAQKNPTAFYLCASSENTEAFFGQGTRLTVV.

This clone came up a few times. The CDR3 sequence: CRASSGGNTGELFF. The CDR3 coding sequence is TGCAGGGCCAGTAGCGGAGGGAACACCGGGGAGCTGTTTTTT. The chain couples TRBV20-1 to TRBJ2-2; weak D call: TRBD2 (6 bases). CDR1 and CDR2 (germline): DFQATT, SNEGSKA (reference sequence). CDR3 size: 14 residues.

This clone is a singleton in its sample. The chain recombines TRBV2 with TRBJ2-5; D ambiguous. The V gene's germline CDR1 is SNHLY and CDR2 FYNNEI. The CDR3 is 13 amino acids. V was clipped by 4 bases and J by 8 bases, with 14 bases between them. This CDR3 is CASSGLSLGTQYF. The CDR3 nucleotides read TGTGCCAGCAGTGGACTGTCTTTGGGAACCCAGTACTTC.

The chain joins TRBV5-6 to TRBJ2-7; a possible D gene is TRBD1 (6 bases). CDR1 and CDR2 (germline): SGHDT, YYEEEE. The ends were cut back, 4 bases at V and 1 base at J, with 9 bases in the middle. The length of the CDR3 is 13 residues. The CDR3 nucleotides read TGTGCCAGCAGCGTAGGACAGTCCTACGAGCAGTACTTC. Its translation: CASSVGQSYEQYF.

The CDR3 DNA reads as TGTGCCAGCAGTGAAGGCCGGTGGGGGGGGACCGAGCAGTACTTC. It encodes CASSEGRWGGTEQYF. The V gene is TRBV6-1, the J gene TRBJ2-7; 7 bases are a match to TRBD2. CDR1 and CDR2 from the germline V gene are MNHNS and SASEGT. This CDR3 is 15 amino acids long. Trimming took 1 base from V and 6 from J; bases not matched to a gene: 9.

For the CDR3, the DNA is TGTGCCAGCAGTTTCGGGGAGGGTTGGGACACTGAAGCTTTCTTT. Encoded protein: CASSFGEGWDTEAFF. V gene TRBV6-5 combines with J gene TRBJ1-1; D gene ambiguous. CDR1 MNHEY and CDR2 SVGAGI come from the germline V gene. Trimming shortened V by 4 bases and J by 3 bases, and 15 bases separated the two germline ends. This CDR3 is built from 15 residues.

The chain combines TRBV5-1 with TRBJ2-7; D is perhaps TRBD2 (5 bases). V lost 0 bases to trimming and J lost 4 bases, with 11 bases between them. The CDR3 extends over 14 amino acids. Germline V gives CDR1 SGHRS, CDR2 YFSETQ. CDR3 sequence (DNA): TGCGCCAGCAGCTTGGGAGGGCCGAATTACGAGCAGTACTTC. Its translation is CASSLGGPNYEQYF.

The chain has TRBV9 and TRBJ2-2, with TRBD2 matching 8 bases. J lost 5 bases, V lost 4 bases, and 10 bases had no gene match. CDR1 is SGDLS and CDR2 is YYNGEE in the germline V gene. This CDR3 region has 16 residues. Written as DNA, the CDR3 is TGTGCCAGCAGCTATCCCCGGGGGGGAAGAACCGGGGAGCTGTTTTTT. Translated: CASSYPRGGRTGELFF. The full variable domain, in which reference TRBV9 and TRBJ2-2 provide the parts outside the CDR3, is DSGVTQTPKHLITATGQRVTLRCSPRSGDLSVYWYQQSLDQGLQFLIQYYNGEERAKGNILERFSAQQFPDLHSELNLSSLELGDSALYFCASSYPRGGRTGELFFGEGSRLTVL.

The sample holds one count of this clone. The chain couples TRBV12-3 or TRBV12-4 to TRBJ1-1; the D gene is possibly TRBD1 (5 bases). Trimming stripped 6 bases from V and 6 bases from J, with 14 bases between. The CDR3 runs 13 residues. The CDR3 DNA follows: TGTGCCAGCAGGGACGTGGGGGAACCTGAAGCTTTCTTT. It translates to CASRDVGEPEAFF.

This chain connects TRBV10-3 to TRBJ2-3; 13 nucleotides line up with TRBD2. Per germline, CDR1 ENHRY and CDR2 SYGVKD. V lost 4 bases and J lost 8; bases outside the gene matches: 6. The length of the CDR3 is 15 residues. The CDR3 region is CAISGTSGRIPTQYF. CDR3 bases: TGTGCCATCAGTGGGACTAGCGGGAGAATTCCTACGCAGTATTTT.

The sample holds a few counts of this clone. The chain is built from TRBV2 and TRBJ1-2, with D hard to call. In germline, CDR1 is SNHLY, CDR2 FYNNEI. Trimming took off 4 bases at V and 8 bases at J, with 14 bases between the two ends. There are 13 residues in the CDR3. CDR3 sequence (DNA): TGTGCCAGCAGTGTGGAAGGGTCGCGAGGCTACACCTTC. It encodes CASSVEGSRGYTF. The entire variable domain, with the rest obtained from reference TRBV2 and TRBJ1-2, is as follows: EPEVTQTPSHQVTQMGQEVILRCVPISNHLYFYWYRQILGQKVEFLVSFYNNEISEKSEIFDDQFSVERPDGSNFTLKIRSTKLEDSAMYFCASSVEGSRGYTFGSGTRLTVV.

This chain uses TRBV3-1 (or the pseudogene TRBV3-2) with TRBJ2-5, with TRBD2 matching over 7 bases. The CDR3 contains 13 residues. V was pared by 3 bases and J by 5 bases, with 3 bases of the junction left unmatched. The V gene's germline CDR1 is LGHDT and CDR2 YNNKEL (reference sequence). CDR3 sequence (DNA): TGTGCCAGCAGCCAGACTAGCTGGGAGACCCAGTACTTC. Its protein product is CASSQTSWETQYF.

The chain has TRBV7-9 and TRBJ2-5; TRBD2 might be the D (5 bases). The germline CDR1 and CDR2 sequences are SEHNR and FQNEAQ (reference sequence). V was clipped by 4 bases and J by 11 bases, with 14 bases between them. CDR3 length: 12 amino acids. CDR3 nucleotides: TGTGCCAGCAGCTCGGACTTCCCCGCGCAGTACTTC. This translates into CASSSDFPAQYF.